One sample yielded the 28 T cell receptor beta chains listed below, sequenced in a study of blood T cell repertoires in COVID-19. Some clones are missing from TCRdb's copy, which holds only in-frame ones; the method was immunoSEQ multiplex PCR. Here the sample spans 200,000 to 250,000 clones, 85% to 90% being singletons. Specimen: PBMCs or T cells enriched from blood (not recorded which). The receptors come from a man aged 30 to 45 who had been exposed to COVID-19.

This chain links TRBV5-6 with TRBJ2-1; 10 bases agree with TRBD1. The CDR3 is 16 amino acids. Germline CDR1 is SGHDT and CDR2 is YYEEEE. The V segment lost 5 bases and the J segment 3 bases; nucleotides outside the gene matches: 8. The CDR3 sequence: CASSPPGTGVYNEQFF. Here the CDR3 DNA reads TGTGCCAGCAGTCCCCCCGGGACAGGGGTCTACAATGAGCAGTTCTTC.

The CDR3 bases are TGTGCCAGTGGTGGGACAGTGGATGGCTACACCTTC. Protein: CASGGTVDGYTF. V and J are TRBV19 and TRBJ1-2; the match to TRBD1 covers 7 bases. This CDR3 has 12 residues. Germline CDR1 is LNHDA and CDR2 is SQIVND (reference sequence). The V segment lost 8 bases and the J segment 6 bases; nucleotides outside the gene matches: 6.

Only one count was recorded for this clone. The rearrangement links TRBV4-2 to TRBJ2-4; 8 bases line up with TRBD1. The germline V gene encodes CDR1 LGHNA and CDR2 YNFKEQ. The trim removed 4 bases at V and 2 bases at J, leaving 13 bases unmatched. This CDR3 spans 18 amino acids. In DNA, the CDR3 is TGTGCCAGCAGCCTCCTTTCCCAGGGGGCGCGGACCAAAAACATTCAGTACTTC. This translates into CASSLLSQGARTKNIQYF.

Regarding this clone: The same CDR3 is also encoded by other DNA sequences in this sample. This rearrangement joins TRBV18 to TRBJ1-1, with 10 bases aligning to TRBD1. This CDR3 region has 14 residues. Trimming removed 3 bases from V and 4 bases from J; junction bases left unmatched: 2. Germline V gives CDR1 KGHSH, CDR2 LQKENI. CDR3 in DNA: TGTGCCAGCTCACCCGGGACAGGGGTCACTGAAGCTTTCTTT. It codes for CASSPGTGVTEAFF.

The chain is built from TRBV7-2 and TRBJ2-2; D ambiguous. The V end lost 0 bases, the J end lost 7 bases, and 9 bases lay between the germline ends. This CDR3 region has 14 residues. The V gene's germline CDR1 is SGHTA and CDR2 FQGNSA. The CDR3 protein is CASSLAGHYGELFF. Written as DNA, the CDR3 is TGTGCCAGCAGCTTAGCCGGTCATTACGGGGAGCTGTTTTTT.

V usage is TRBV5-6 and J usage is TRBJ2-2; the match to TRBD1 covers 8 bases. The CDR3 loop spans 16 amino acids. J gave up 1 base and V 5 bases, and 7 bases lay outside the gene matches. In germline, CDR1 is SGHDT, CDR2 YYEEEE. The CDR3 here is CASRDWTGRNTGELFF. The CDR3 DNA reads as TGTGCCAGCAGGGATTGGACAGGGAGGAACACCGGGGAGCTGTTTTTT.

The V call is TRBV4-2, the J call TRBJ1-2; D is unresolved. Per the germline V gene, CDR1 is LGHNA and CDR2 is YNFKEQ. V shed 3 bases and J shed 7 bases, with 12 bases lying between them. The CDR3 length is 13 residues. The CDR3 spells CASSQGEDRGYTF. The CDR3 DNA reads as TGTGCCAGCAGCCAGGGTGAGGATCGTGGCTACACCTTC.

Comments on this clone: Sequence at one end of the junction differs from germline and may be a read error. This chain joins TRBV6-1 and TRBJ1-1, with D perhaps matching TRBD1 (6 bases). CDR3 length: 14 residues. The germline gives CDR1 MNHNS, CDR2 SASEGT. CDR3 in amino acids: CASSEGQPNTEAFF. DNA for the CDR3: TGTGCCAGCAGCGAAGGACAGCCGAACACTGAAGCTTTCTTT.

The chain is built from TRBV9 and TRBJ2-3; D may be TRBD1 (5 bases). Germline V gene lookup returns CDR1 SGDLS and CDR2 YYNGEE. Trimming took 0 bases from V and 6 from J, leaving 8 bases between them. This CDR3 has 13 amino acids. In nucleotides, the CDR3 is TGTGCCAGCAGCGTAGAAGGGGTTGATACGCAGTATTTT. Its protein product is CASSVEGVDTQYF.

The V call is TRBV19, the J call TRBJ2-7; 10 bases are a match to TRBD2. The V segment lost 2 bases and the J segment 2 bases; nucleotides outside the gene matches: 12. Germline values: CDR1 LNHDA, CDR2 SQIVND (reference sequence). The CDR3 has 18 amino acids. CDR3 loop: CASSIRGLLAGETYEQYF. DNA of the CDR3: TGTGCCAGTAGTATAAGGGGTCTGCTAGCGGGGGAAACCTACGAGCAGTACTTC.

The chain links TRBV2 to TRBJ1-1, with D unresolved. Trimming removed 8 bases from V and 8 bases from J, with 18 bases in between. The CDR3 spans 13 residues. Per germline, CDR1 SNHLY and CDR2 FYNNEI. CDR3 coding DNA: TGTGCCAGCCGTCGGGAACCATTGGTAGAAGCTTTCTTT. It encodes CASRREPLVEAFF.

The chain uses TRBV12-3 or TRBV12-4 and TRBJ1-2, with a weak D call TRBD1 (6 bases). V lost 1 base, J lost 8 bases, and 11 bases lay in between. This CDR3 has 13 residues. The CDR3 nucleotides are TGTGCCAGCAGTTTAGTGGGACATGTCGGCTACACCTTC. This gives the protein CASSLVGHVGYTF.

This clone was seen just once. The chain uses TRBV19 and TRBJ1-5, with 9 bases that match TRBD1. Germline V lookup: CDR1 LNHDA, CDR2 SQIVND (reference sequence). V lost 8 bases and J lost 0; bases outside the gene matches: 5. There are 15 residues in the CDR3. In DNA, the CDR3 is TGTGCCAGTGACAGGGGGTCCTATAGCAATCAGCCCCAGCATTTT. Protein product: CASDRGSYSNQPQHF.

The genes are TRBV6-2 or TRBV6-3 and TRBJ2-7; a weak D match, TRBD1 (5 bases). CDR1 and CDR2 from the germline V gene are MNHEY and SVGEGT. This CDR3 comprises 17 residues. Trimming pared 0 bases from V and 2 bases from J, leaving 17 bases between. CDR3 region: CASSYSVLGDSTYEQYF. For the CDR3, the DNA is TGTGCCAGCAGTTACTCAGTTTTAGGGGATAGCACCTACGAGCAGTACTTC.

This chain links TRBV10-2 with TRBJ2-7, with 7 bases lining up with TRBD2. V trimming: 2 bases; J trimming: 3 bases; junction bases outside the gene matches: 16. There are 18 residues in the CDR3. The germline CDR1 and CDR2 sequences are WSHSY and SAAADI. CDR3 sequence (DNA): TGCGCCAGCAGTGAGGAGGGGATAGTTCTAGCGGTCTACTACGAGCAGTACTTC. Translated, it gives CASSEEGIVLAVYYEQYF.

DNA for the CDR3: TGTGCCAGCAGTGAATTTCAGGGTGGAACGACATCCTACAATGAGCAGTTCTTC. Translation gives CASSEFQGGTTSYNEQFF. This chain uses TRBV25-1 with TRBJ2-1, with D possibly being TRBD1 (5 bases). The CDR3 consists of 18 residues. Trimming took 1 base from V and 1 from J, leaving 17 bases between them. The germline gives CDR1 MGHDK, CDR2 SYGVNS.

The J gene is TRBJ1-1, the V gene TRBV3-1 (or the pseudogene TRBV3-2); D is possibly TRBD1 (5 bases). Trimming left V 0 bases short and J 6 bases short, with 11 bases between. There are 14 residues in the CDR3. Germline V gene lookup returns CDR1 LGHDT and CDR2 YNNKEL (reference sequence). CDR3 DNA sequence: TGTGCCAGCAGCCAAGACTTGCAGGGTTCTGAAGCTTTCTTT. This translates into CASSQDLQGSEAFF.

The chain couples TRBV3-1 (or the pseudogene TRBV3-2) to TRBJ1-1, with a weak D call TRBD1 (5 bases). CDR3 length: 13 amino acids. From germline, CDR1 is LGHDT and CDR2 YNNKEL (reference sequence). Trimming took off 7 bases at V and 12 bases at J, with 21 bases between the two ends. CDR3 bases: TGTGCCAGCACCCTCAGCGGGGACGGTGAGACTTTCTTT. Protein: CASTLSGDGETFF.

J is TRBJ1-3 and V is TRBV28, with D possibly being TRBD1 (5 bases). With 5 bases removed from V and 10 bases from J, the gap between germline ends came to 18 bases. The germline V gene has CDR1 MDHEN and CDR2 SYDVKM. CDR3 length equals 14 residues. The CDR3 sequence is CASSPPHRQGTIYF. CDR3 coding DNA: TGTGCCAGCAGTCCCCCCCACCGGCAGGGTACCATATATTTT.

This chain connects TRBV30 to TRBJ2-7, with D tentatively TRBD1 (5 bases). The V end lost 5 bases, the J end lost 1 base, and 18 bases lay between the germline ends. CDR1 GTSNPN and CDR2 SVGIG come from the germline V gene (reference sequence). The CDR3 consists of 15 residues. CDR3 region: CAWGVGQGRSYEQYF. CDR3 nucleotide sequence: TGTGCCTGGGGCGTGGGGCAGGGAAGGTCCTACGAGCAGTACTTC.

This rearrangement joins TRBV5-6 to TRBJ2-7, with D unclear. Germline loops: CDR1 SGHDT, CDR2 YYEEEE. This CDR3 contains 13 residues. Trimming shortened V by 1 base and J by 3 bases, and 8 bases separated the two germline ends. CDR3 residues: CASSLQVGYEQYF. The CDR3 nucleotides are TGTGCCAGCAGCTTGCAGGTCGGCTACGAGCAGTACTTC.

This clone appeared a few times. The J gene is TRBJ2-2, the V gene TRBV14; 7 nucleotides line up with TRBD1. The CDR3 length is 18 residues. The V gene end was trimmed by 2 bases and the J gene end by 4 bases; junction bases not matched to a gene: 13. Germline-derived CDR1 and CDR2 are SGHDN and FVKESK. The CDR3 coding sequence is TGTGCCAGCAGCCAACCACCTTACAGGGGAAGGGGCACCGGGGAGCTGTTTTTT. It encodes CASSQPPYRGRGTGELFF.

CDR3: CAWSVQLRGGEAFF. Written as DNA, the CDR3 is TGTGCCTGGAGTGTACAGCTTCGGGGGGGAGAAGCTTTCTTT. V gene TRBV30 combines with J gene TRBJ1-1, with TRBD1 as a possible D gene (5 bases). The CDR3 contains 14 residues. Germline CDR1 reads GTSNPN; CDR2 reads SVGIG (reference sequence). V lost 0 bases to trimming and J lost 8 bases, with 16 bases between them. Full variable domain (remainder filled in from reference TRBV30 and TRBJ1-1): SQTIHQWPATLVQPVGSPLSLECTVEGTSNPNLYWYRQAAGRGLQLLFYSVGIGQISSEVPQNLSASRPQDRQFILSSKKLLLSDSGFYLCAWSVQLRGGEAFFGQGTRLTVV.

This sequence joins TRBV5-5 and TRBJ2-1, with 9 bases identical to TRBD1. This CDR3 region has 15 residues. J gave up 7 bases and V 4 bases, and 9 bases lay outside the gene matches. Germline CDR1 SGHKS, CDR2 YYEKEE (reference sequence). CDR3 loop: CASSLTTGGRNEQFF. In DNA, the CDR3 is TGTGCCAGCAGCCTAACTACAGGGGGCCGGAATGAGCAGTTCTTC.

This CDR3 reads CASSVKDSKLFF. The CDR3 DNA reads TGTGCCAGCAGCGTAAAAGACTCGAAGCTGTTTTTT. The chain is built from TRBV9 and TRBJ2-2; D is uncertain. Trimming shortened V by 1 base and J by 12 bases, and 10 bases separated the two germline ends. Germline V gene lookup returns CDR1 SGDLS and CDR2 YYNGEE. The CDR3 runs to 12 residues.

This rearrangement joins TRBV4-1 to TRBJ2-3; D unclear. Germline V gene lookup returns CDR1 MGHRA and CDR2 YSYEKL. This CDR3 is built from 13 residues. Deletions cut 0 bases from V and 5 bases from J, with 6 bases between. As DNA, the CDR3 is TGCGCCAGCAGCCAAGAGTTGAGAGATACGCAGTATTTT. Its protein product is CASSQELRDTQYF.

This sequence joins TRBV7-2 and TRBJ2-2; 10 nucleotides line up with TRBD2. The junction had 8 bases not matched to a gene; V was cut back by 9 bases and J by 7 bases. Looked up from germline, CDR1 is SGHTA and CDR2 is FQGNSA. CDR3 length equals 14 residues. Here the CDR3 DNA reads TGTGCCAGAAGCGGGGGGGCCGGTAACGGGGAGCTGTTTTTT. This encodes CARSGGAGNGELFF.

This chain connects TRBV5-5 to TRBJ2-3; 9 bases match TRBD2. The CDR3 length is 14 residues. Germline CDR1 and CDR2: SGHKS and YYEKEE (reference sequence). V gave up 4 bases and J gave up 3 bases; unmatched junction bases: 3. CDR3 sequence: CASSSSGGTDTQYF. CDR3 nucleotides: TGTGCCAGCAGCAGTAGCGGGGGAACAGATACGCAGTATTTT.